Here is one T cell receptor beta chain with its context. What antigen it recognizes has not been identified. No base quality information exists; no much larger clone differs at one position. The trial excluded patients who had a history of autoimmune disease or who were on systemic immunosuppression. In every dose cohort, peripheral blood was drawn for TCR sequencing at baseline, cycle 4 day 1, and cycle 7 day 1. The samples were drawn from a first-in-human, open-label, multicenter phase I dose-escalation trial of ivuxolimab. Adults with locally advanced or metastatic melanoma, renal cell, hepatocellular, or head and neck squamous cell carcinoma were enrolled in the trial. Before TCR sequencing, CD4+ and CD8+ T cells were separately sorted from peripheral blood. The data are from a study of OX40 agonist ivuxolimab in advanced cancers. Background for the entire study: Ivuxolimab, which targeted the costimulatory receptor OX40 (CD134), was an agonistic, fully human IgG2 monoclonal antibody. Patients were allowed to have had prior anti-PD-1, anti-PD-L1 or anti-CTLA-4 therapy, and around two fifths of the dose-escalation patients had been treated with checkpoint inhibitors. The monotherapy dose-escalation portion (N of about 57 patients) of the phase I ivuxolimab trial is reported in the paper. Intravenous ivuxolimab was administered to patients every 2 weeks at six dose levels: 0.01, 0.1, 0.3, 1.5, 3 and 10 mg/kg. Peripheral TCRbeta sequencing aimed to test whether ivuxolimab altered TCR sequence diversity and caused clonal T-cell expansion. Of the approximately 50 dose-escalation patients, hepatocellular carcinoma was present in about 20, melanoma in around 15, renal cell carcinoma in 9 and head and neck cancer in 9. In the dose-escalation cohort, around four fifths of patients were male, and the mean age was 60 years with a range of roughly 23 to 79. Partial responses were achieved by three dose-escalation patients, of whom one had hepatocellular carcinoma and two had cutaneous melanoma. General findings and caveats noted by the study authors: In partial responders in the 0.1-3.0 mg/kg groups, normalized peripheral clonal expansion was found to be among the lowest, especially among CD8+ T cells. At doses of 0.1 to 3.0 mg/kg, clonal expansion of both CD4+ and CD8+ blood T cells was observed from baseline to week 6. Low levels of normalized T-cell clonal expansion were also shown by some nonresponding patients. Which antigens the clonally expanded peripheral T cells were specific for was not determined. After ivuxolimab, CD8+ T cells had more expanded clones than CD4+ T cells on average.

Genomic DNA was extracted from sorted cells for sequencing of the TCRbeta CDR3 region. The immunoSEQ Assay was used for sequencing of TCRbeta CDR3 regions. Sourced from immuneACCESS, this table was stored by TCRdb with only in-frame sequences that have V and J called. A share of the clones is absent; for the studies checked, an unresolved V gene accounts for under half, and the remainder has no known explanation. This sample lists approximately 84,000 clones; roughly nine tenths were detected once. The ten largest clonotypes hold under 0.25% of the sample. From cysteine to phenylalanine, the CDR3 is 16 amino acids long. CDR3 DNA only is kept here, 48 bases in frame from base 1. Trimming removed 2 bases from V and 1 base from J; the gene matches leave 5 bases unexplained. Looking up the germline V gene yields CDR1 SGHRS and CDR2 YFSETQ.

The chain joins TRBV5-1 to TRBJ2-5, with 10 central nucleotides matching TRBD2. Material: CD4+ or CD8+ T cells sorted from blood, obtained in a trial of the OX40 agonist ivuxolimab. The receptor was isolated from an adult with an advanced solid tumor such as melanoma, head and neck, liver or kidney cancer. Read as DNA, the sequence is TGCGCCAGCAGCTTCCCAGCGGGGGGGATCCAAGAGACCCAGTACTTC. Translated, this is CASSFPAGGIQETQYF.